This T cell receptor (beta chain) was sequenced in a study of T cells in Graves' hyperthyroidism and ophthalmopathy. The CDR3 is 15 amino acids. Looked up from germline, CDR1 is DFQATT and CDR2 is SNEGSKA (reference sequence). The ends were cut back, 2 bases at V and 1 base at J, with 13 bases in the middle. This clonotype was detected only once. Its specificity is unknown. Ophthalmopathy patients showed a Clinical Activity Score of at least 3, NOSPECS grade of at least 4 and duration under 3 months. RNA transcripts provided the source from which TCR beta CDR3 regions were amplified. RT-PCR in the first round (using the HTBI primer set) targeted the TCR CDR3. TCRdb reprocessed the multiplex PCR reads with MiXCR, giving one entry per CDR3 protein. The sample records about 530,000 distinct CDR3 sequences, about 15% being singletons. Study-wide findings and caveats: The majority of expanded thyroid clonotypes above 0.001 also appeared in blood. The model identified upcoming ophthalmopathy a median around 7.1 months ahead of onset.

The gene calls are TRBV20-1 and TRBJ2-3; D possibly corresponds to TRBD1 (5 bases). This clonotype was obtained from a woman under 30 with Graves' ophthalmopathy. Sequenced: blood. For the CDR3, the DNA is TGCAGTGCTAGAAATGTACAAGGGGGCACAGATACGCAGTATTTT. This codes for CSARNVQGGTDTQYF.